Given below is one T cell receptor beta chain in context. The antigen remains undetermined. This sample was included in a study of shared clonotypes between healthy human individuals. Study information: There were three CD4 naive, three CD4 memory, two CD8 naive and one CD8 memory plates per donor.

The CDR3 runs to 10 residues. CDR1 is MDHEN, CDR2 SYDVKM, per germline. V was pared by 4 bases and J by 10 bases, with 7 bases between. Once extracted for a subset, genomic DNA was divided evenly among several immunoSEQ plates. Sequenced by immunoSEQ multiplex PCR; TCRdb stores in-frame clones only, minus some. The sample includes approximately 1.9 million clones, 93% seen only once; the top ten take around 1.7%. Study-wide findings and caveats: Unshared clonotypes carried lower generation probabilities than those common to all four donors.

The naive CD8 fraction comprised CD45RO-negative cells positively selected for CCR7 and excluded terminally differentiated effector memory CD45RA+ cells. This chain connects TRBV28 to TRBJ1-1; D gene uncertain. This TCR was recovered from a man younger than 35 in good health. Some clones in this sample may be carry-over from other donors' samples. Material: naive CD8+ T cells from PBMCs. The CDR3 nucleotides read TGTGCCAGCAGTTCCGGAGGAGCTTTCTTT. It yields the protein CASSSGGAFF.